This TCR beta chain was obtained from a study of blood T cell repertoires in COVID-19. Study details: Researchers got acute and convalescent COVID-19 samples from the United States, Italy and Spain. T cells, B-cell-depleted T cells, or PBMCs provided the cDNA or gDNA that served as material.

Trimming pared 0 bases from V and 7 bases from J, leaving 10 bases between. Per the germline V gene, CDR1 is SGDLS and CDR2 is YYNGEE. The CDR3 consists of 14 residues. As processed by the authors: Reference gene primer amplification gave estimated nucleated cell counts. Profiled with immunoSEQ multiplex PCR; TCRdb holds only in-frame clones, not every one. V, J and clone size are taken as reported in that table, and D and trimming were inferred from the DNA itself. Seen here are about 80,000 clones, 65% to 85% observed once, and the top ten hold 16%. The chain joins TRBV9 to TRBJ1-4, with D perhaps matching TRBD1 (5 bases). The source material was peripheral blood. The sequence was obtained from a man between 65 and 79 years old with active or convalescent COVID-19. The CDR3 sequence: CASSVGQGFEKLFF. CDR3 in DNA: TGTGCCAGCAGCGTAGGGCAGGGCTTTGAAAAACTGTTTTTT.